The 2 T cell receptor beta chains listed next were all sequenced from one sample in a study of Ad26.COV2.S vaccination and SARS-CoV-2 variants. TCRdb's copy holds only in-frame clones and misses some; the assay was immunoSEQ multiplex PCR. Of about 400,000 clones listed, around 82% are singletons. Treatment in this sample: 15 to 20 received Ad26.COV2.S at low or high dose, single or two shots; five or six received placebo; per-sample allocation not given. Day 63 after the first vaccine or placebo injection was the time point for sampling. Sequencing was performed on peripheral blood, taken in a trial of Ad26.COV2.S vaccine versus placebo. These TCRs come from a person aged 18-65 years who received the Ad26.COV2.S COVID-19 vaccine or a placebo.

The J gene is TRBJ1-5, the V gene TRBV6-5, with D maybe TRBD1 (6 bases). CDR1 and CDR2 (germline): MNHEY, SVGAGI. This CDR3 has 12 amino acids. Trimming stripped 6 bases from V and 12 bases from J, with 15 bases between. CDR3 protein: CASSITGSIQHF. The CDR3 bases are TGTGCCAGCAGCATTACAGGGAGTATCCAGCATTTT.

This chain connects TRBV24-1 to TRBJ2-1, with a weak D call TRBD2 (7 bases). The ends were cut back, 6 bases at V and 5 bases at J, with 19 bases in the middle. CDR1 KGHDR and CDR2 SFDVKD come from the germline V gene. The length of the CDR3 is 16 residues. This CDR3 reads CATSSRGAGLNNEQFF. The CDR3 DNA reads TGTGCCACCAGTTCTCGGGGGGCTGGACTAAACAATGAGCAGTTCTTC.